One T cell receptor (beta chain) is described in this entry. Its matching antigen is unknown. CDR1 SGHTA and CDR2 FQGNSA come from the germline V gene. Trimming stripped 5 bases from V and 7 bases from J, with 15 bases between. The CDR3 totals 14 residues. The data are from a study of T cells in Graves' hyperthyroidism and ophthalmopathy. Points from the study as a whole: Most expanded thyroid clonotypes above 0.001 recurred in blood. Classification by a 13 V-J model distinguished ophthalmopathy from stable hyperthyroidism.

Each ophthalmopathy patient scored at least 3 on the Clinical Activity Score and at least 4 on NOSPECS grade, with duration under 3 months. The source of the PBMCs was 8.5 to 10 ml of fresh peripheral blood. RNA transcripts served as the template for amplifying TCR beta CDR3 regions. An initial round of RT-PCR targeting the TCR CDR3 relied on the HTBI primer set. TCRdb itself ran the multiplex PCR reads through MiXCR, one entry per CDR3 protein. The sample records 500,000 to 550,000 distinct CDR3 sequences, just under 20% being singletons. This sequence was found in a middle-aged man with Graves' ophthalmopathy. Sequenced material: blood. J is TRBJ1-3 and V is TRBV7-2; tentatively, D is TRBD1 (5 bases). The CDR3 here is CASSPLGGGNTIYF. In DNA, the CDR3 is TGTGCCAGCAGCCCCTTGGGGGGGGGGAACACCATATATTTT.